These 18 T cell receptor beta chains originate from one sample sequenced in a study of response to subunit inactivated influenza vaccine. One entry per CDR3 protein, called by TCRdb with MiXCR from the RT-PCR reads. Among fewer than 750,000 distinct CDR3 sequences listed, around 13% were seen once. Sequencing used PBMCs from blood, obtained about 12 days after vaccination. The receptor source for this set is a man aged 50 or older who received an inactivated influenza vaccine.

This clonotype was observed a few times. This chain links TRBV11-1 with TRBJ2-7, with 7 bases lining up with TRBD2. The CDR3 consists of 18 residues. CDR1 and CDR2 (germline): SGHAT, FQDESV (reference sequence). V shed 5 bases and J 4 bases; nucleotides not matched to a gene: 20. The CDR3 DNA reads as TGTGCCAGCAGCCCACTCCGGGACCCGACTGGGAGGGTTTACGAGCAGTACTTC. Its translation is CASSPLRDPTGRVYEQYF.

This clonotype has only a few counts. The V gene is TRBV5-1, the J gene TRBJ2-3; D may be TRBD1 or TRBD2 (5 bases each). The length of the CDR3 is 14 residues. CDR1 and CDR2 from the germline V gene are SGHRS and YFSETQ. Trimming shortened V by 6 bases and J by 4 bases, and 15 bases separated the two germline ends. The CDR3 DNA reads TGCGCCAGCACGGAAGGGACGTGGGCAGATACGCAGTATTTT. Its protein is CASTEGTWADTQYF.

The chain links TRBV28 to TRBJ2-3; 8 positions agree with TRBD2. The germline CDR1 and CDR2 sequences are MDHEN and SYDVKM. Trimming took 6 bases from V and 4 from J; bases not matched to a gene: 6. The CDR3 is made up of 14 amino acids. The CDR3 DNA reads TGTGCCAGCAGAGGGGCGGGGGGACCAGATACGCAGTATTTT. This translates into CASRGAGGPDTQYF.

The chain carries TRBV19 and TRBJ2-5, with TRBD1 matching over 7 bases. With 5 bases clipped from V and 2 bases from J, the junction kept 2 bases outside the gene matches. The CDR3 is 13 residues long. Looked up from germline, CDR1 is LNHDA and CDR2 is SQIVND (reference sequence). CDR3 in DNA: TGTGCCAGTAGTGGGACAGCACAAGAGACCCAGTACTTC. Translation: CASSGTAQETQYF.

This clonotype has more than one count but fewer than ten. The chain is built from TRBV7-9 and TRBJ1-1; no definite D call. This CDR3 has 13 residues. Trimming shortened V by 3 bases and J by 5 bases, and 10 bases separated the two germline ends. Germline CDR1 reads SEHNR; CDR2 reads FQNEAQ (reference sequence). The CDR3 protein is CASSFDSWTEAFF. In DNA form, the CDR3 reads TGTGCCAGCAGCTTTGACTCGTGGACTGAAGCTTTCTTT.

This clonotype has only a few counts. The V call is TRBV10-3, the J call TRBJ2-7, with D hard to call. V gave up 1 base and J gave up 3 bases, with 7 bases separating them. This CDR3 comprises 13 residues. Germline V gives CDR1 ENHRY, CDR2 SYGVKD. Written as DNA, the CDR3 is TGTGCCATCAGTGAGTGGCAGAACTACGAGCAGTACTTC. Protein sequence: CAISEWQNYEQYF.

This clonotype was observed a few times. The chain has TRBV4-3 and TRBJ1-4; the D is unclear. The germline V gene has CDR1 LGHNA and CDR2 YSLEER. There are 16 residues in the CDR3. The V end lost 2 bases, the J end lost 4 bases, and 14 bases lay between the germline ends. CDR3 region: CASSQLPRTLNEKLFF. CDR3 sequence (DNA): TGCGCCAGCAGCCAACTACCCCGGACCCTTAATGAAAAACTGTTTTTT.

The chain uses TRBV6-2 or TRBV6-3 and TRBJ2-1; 8 nucleotides align to TRBD2. This CDR3 has 18 amino acids. CDR1 and CDR2 from the germline V gene are MNHEY and SVGEGT. V trimming: 0 bases; J trimming: 0 bases; junction bases outside the gene matches: 7. The chain's CDR3 is CASSYSIAREGSYNEQFF. The CDR3 DNA follows: TGTGCCAGCAGTTACTCGATCGCTCGGGAGGGCTCCTACAATGAGCAGTTCTTC.

This clonotype turned up a few times. The J gene is TRBJ2-1, the V gene TRBV9, with D perhaps TRBD2 (6 bases). V lost 3 bases and J lost 7, with 14 bases in between. Germline loops: CDR1 SGDLS, CDR2 YYNGEE. The CDR3 is 14 residues long. The CDR3 reads CASSGPRGENEQFF. The DNA of the CDR3 is TGTGCCAGCAGCGGACCCCGCGGGGAAAATGAGCAGTTCTTC.

This clonotype was picked up a small number of times. This rearrangement joins TRBV6-1 to TRBJ2-2, with D perhaps assigned TRBD1 or TRBD2 (5 bases each). CDR3 length: 16 amino acids. Germline CDR1 is MNHNS and CDR2 is SASEGT. V gave up 4 bases and J gave up 0 bases, with 12 bases separating them. DNA for the CDR3: TGTGCCAGCAGTGGAGCCGGGACGACGAACACCGGGGAGCTGTTTTTT. Translation gives CASSGAGTTNTGELFF.

The chain links TRBV10-3 to TRBJ2-3; 10 nucleotides match TRBD2. CDR1 ENHRY and CDR2 SYGVKD come from the germline V gene. The CDR3 runs to 16 residues. V was clipped by 5 bases and J by 5 bases; unmatched bases: 10. The CDR3 DNA is TGTGCCATCAGTCCCAATGGACTAGCGGCACAAGATACGCAGTATTTT. Its translation is CAISPNGLAAQDTQYF.

This sequence joins TRBV10-3 and TRBJ1-2; D call uncertain. The CDR3 extends over 15 amino acids. Germline V lookup: CDR1 ENHRY, CDR2 SYGVKD. Trimming removed 0 bases from V and 0 bases from J, with 8 bases in between. DNA for the CDR3: TGTGCCATCAGTGAGTCGGCATACGCTAACTATGGCTACACCTTC. Translating gives CAISESAYANYGYTF.

This clonotype was recorded a few times. V is TRBV29-1 and J is TRBJ2-1, with 7 bases aligning to TRBD2. From germline, CDR1 is SQVTM and CDR2 ANQGSEA. Losses at the gene ends were 6 bases for V and 0 bases for J; bases not matched to a gene: 5. This CDR3 has 14 amino acids. This CDR3 is CSVNGGISYNEQFF. In DNA, the CDR3 is TGCAGCGTCAACGGGGGGATCTCCTACAATGAGCAGTTCTTC.

The chain carries TRBV7-2 and TRBJ2-7; no reliable D call. Trimming stripped 0 bases from V and 3 bases from J, with 9 bases between. Looked up from germline, CDR1 is SGHTA and CDR2 is FQGNSA. The CDR3 runs to 14 residues. The CDR3 sequence is CASSLAYLDYEQYF. DNA of the CDR3: TGTGCCAGCAGCTTAGCGTATCTAGACTACGAGCAGTACTTC.

V usage is TRBV9 and J usage is TRBJ1-1; D possibly corresponds to TRBD1 (5 bases). The ends were cut back, 3 bases at V and 9 bases at J, with 15 bases in the middle. Germline V gives CDR1 SGDLS, CDR2 YYNGEE. This CDR3 spans 13 amino acids. The CDR3, as DNA: TGTGCCAGCAGCGAGGGACCCTCGAGGAAAGCTTTCTTT. Its translation is CASSEGPSRKAFF.

Many counts were recorded for this clonotype. The V call is TRBV15, the J call TRBJ2-7, with D perhaps TRBD1 (6 bases). V shed 2 bases and J shed 5 bases, with 10 bases lying between them. The germline V gene encodes CDR1 LNHNV and CDR2 YYDKDF (reference sequence). The CDR3 sequence is 13 residues long. The CDR3 nucleotides are TGTGCCACCAGCAGACAGGGGTTTAACGAGCAGTACTTC. Translated, it gives CATSRQGFNEQYF.

This clonotype turned up a few times. This chain uses TRBV12-3 or TRBV12-4 with TRBJ1-4; D possibly corresponds to TRBD1 (6 bases). Trimming removed 8 bases from V and 8 bases from J, with 24 bases in between. The CDR3 length is 16 residues. The chain's CDR3 is CASSLWRGGTQEKLFF. The CDR3 bases are TGTGCCAGCTCCCTCTGGCGGGGGGGCACACAGGAAAAACTGTTTTTT.

This chain joins TRBV28 and TRBJ2-7, with 9 bases aligning to TRBD2. Germline CDR1 MDHEN, CDR2 SYDVKM. The CDR3 contains 13 residues. V trimming: 6 bases; J trimming: 8 bases; junction bases outside the gene matches: 8. The CDR3 nucleotides read TGTGCCAGCAGAACTAGCGGGCCACCTCAGCAGTACTTC. Protein: CASRTSGPPQQYF.